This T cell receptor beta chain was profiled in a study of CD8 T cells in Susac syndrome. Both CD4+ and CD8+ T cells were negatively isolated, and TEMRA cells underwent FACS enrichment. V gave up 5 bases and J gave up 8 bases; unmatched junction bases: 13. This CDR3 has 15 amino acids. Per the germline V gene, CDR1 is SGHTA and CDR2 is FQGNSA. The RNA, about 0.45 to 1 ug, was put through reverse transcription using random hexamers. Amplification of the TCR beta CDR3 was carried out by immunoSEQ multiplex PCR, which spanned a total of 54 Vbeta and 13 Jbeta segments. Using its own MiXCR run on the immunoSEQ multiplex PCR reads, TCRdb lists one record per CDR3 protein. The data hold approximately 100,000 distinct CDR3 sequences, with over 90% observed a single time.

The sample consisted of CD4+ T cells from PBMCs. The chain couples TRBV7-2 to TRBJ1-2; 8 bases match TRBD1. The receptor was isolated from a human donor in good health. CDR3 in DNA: TGTGCCAGCAGCCTACCGGACAGGGCGAGCAGAGGCTACACCTTC. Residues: CASSLPDRASRGYTF.